The entry below describes one T cell receptor (beta chain). Clones were read by immunoSEQ multiplex PCR, and TCRdb kept only the in-frame ones, dropping some. The table records 80,000 to 100,000 clones, 70% to 90% of them present only once. The data originate from a study of blood T cell repertoires in COVID-19. V was clipped by 3 bases and J by 2 bases, with 5 bases between them. The CDR3 has 13 residues. Germline lookup yields CDR1 SNHLY and CDR2 FYNNEI. Sequenced material: peripheral blood. This sequence was found in a woman older than 75 with acute or convalescent COVID-19. The chain combines TRBV2 with TRBJ1-5; D is unclear. The CDR3: CASSDSGNQPQHF. Here the CDR3 DNA reads TGTGCCAGCAGTGACAGTGGCAATCAGCCCCAGCATTTT.